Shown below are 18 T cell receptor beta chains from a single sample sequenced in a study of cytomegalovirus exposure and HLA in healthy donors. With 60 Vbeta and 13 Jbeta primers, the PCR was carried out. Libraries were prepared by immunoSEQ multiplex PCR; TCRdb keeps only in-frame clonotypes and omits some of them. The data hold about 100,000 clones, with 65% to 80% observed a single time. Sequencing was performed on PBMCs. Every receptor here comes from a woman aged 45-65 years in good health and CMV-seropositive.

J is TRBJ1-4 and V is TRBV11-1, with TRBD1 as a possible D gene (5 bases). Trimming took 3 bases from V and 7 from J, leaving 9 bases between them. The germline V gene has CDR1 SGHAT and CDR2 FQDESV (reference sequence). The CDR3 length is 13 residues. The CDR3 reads CASSFQGSEKLFF. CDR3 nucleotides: TGTGCCAGCAGCTTCCAGGGATCTGAAAAACTGTTTTTT.

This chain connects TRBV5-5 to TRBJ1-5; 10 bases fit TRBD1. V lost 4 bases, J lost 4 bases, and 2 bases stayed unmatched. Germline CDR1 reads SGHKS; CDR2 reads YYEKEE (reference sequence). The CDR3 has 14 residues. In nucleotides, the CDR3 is TGTGCCAGCAGCGGGACAGGGGTGAATCAGCCCCAGCATTTT. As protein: CASSGTGVNQPQHF. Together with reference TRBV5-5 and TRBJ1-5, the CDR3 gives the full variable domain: DAGVTQSPTHLIKTRGQQVTLRCSPISGHKSVSWYQQVLGQGPQFIFQYYEKEERGRGNFPDRFSARQFPNYSSELNVNALLLGDSALYLCASSGTGVNQPQHFGDGTRLSIL.

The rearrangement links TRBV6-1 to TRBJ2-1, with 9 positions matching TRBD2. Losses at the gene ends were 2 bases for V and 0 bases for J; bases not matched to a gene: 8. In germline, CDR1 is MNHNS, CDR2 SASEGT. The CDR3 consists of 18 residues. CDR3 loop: CASSESVRAGGSYNEQFF. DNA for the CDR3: TGTGCCAGCAGTGAATCGGTCCGAGCGGGGGGCTCCTACAATGAGCAGTTCTTC.

The CDR3 nucleotides read TGTGCCAGCGATGGGGACAGATACTACTCTTACGAGCAGTACTTC. Translation gives CASDGDRYYSYEQYF. The rearrangement links TRBV2 to TRBJ2-7; the match to TRBD1 covers 7 bases. V lost 8 bases and J lost 4; bases outside the gene matches: 14. There are 15 residues in the CDR3. Germline V gene lookup returns CDR1 SNHLY and CDR2 FYNNEI.

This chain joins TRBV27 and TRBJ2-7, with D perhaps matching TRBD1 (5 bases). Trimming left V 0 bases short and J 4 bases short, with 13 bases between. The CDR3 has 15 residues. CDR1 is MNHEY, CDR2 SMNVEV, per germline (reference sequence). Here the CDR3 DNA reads TGTGCCAGCAGTTTATCTTCAGGGATTAGTTACGAGCAGTACTTC. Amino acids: CASSLSSGISYEQYF.

In DNA, the CDR3 is TGCGCCAGTGCGAACAGGGCCAATCAGCCCCAGCATTTT. As protein: CASANRANQPQHF. The V and J genes are TRBV5-1 and TRBJ1-5, with D possibly being TRBD1 (6 bases). Trimming took 8 bases from V and 3 from J, leaving 12 bases between them. The CDR3 has 13 residues. Germline V gene sequence: CDR1 SGHRS, CDR2 YFSETQ.

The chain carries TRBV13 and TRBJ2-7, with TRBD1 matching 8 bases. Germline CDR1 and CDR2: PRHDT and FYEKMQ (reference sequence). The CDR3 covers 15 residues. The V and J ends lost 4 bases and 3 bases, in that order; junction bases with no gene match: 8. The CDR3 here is CASSSSGQVDYEQYF. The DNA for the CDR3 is TGTGCCAGCAGCTCGTCGGGACAGGTGGACTACGAGCAGTACTTC.

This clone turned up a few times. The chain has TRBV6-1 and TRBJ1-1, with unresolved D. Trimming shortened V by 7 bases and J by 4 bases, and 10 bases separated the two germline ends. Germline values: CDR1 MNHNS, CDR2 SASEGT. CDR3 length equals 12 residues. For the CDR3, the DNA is TGTGCCAGCAAGAGGGAAGGCACTGAAGCTTTCTTT. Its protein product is CASKREGTEAFF.

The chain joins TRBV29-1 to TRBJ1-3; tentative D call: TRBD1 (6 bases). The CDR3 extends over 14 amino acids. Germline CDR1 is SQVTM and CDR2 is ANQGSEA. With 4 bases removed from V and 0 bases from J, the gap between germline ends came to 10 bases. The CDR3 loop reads CSVAGDFSGNTIYF. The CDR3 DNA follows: TGCAGCGTTGCAGGGGATTTCTCTGGAAACACCATATATTTT.

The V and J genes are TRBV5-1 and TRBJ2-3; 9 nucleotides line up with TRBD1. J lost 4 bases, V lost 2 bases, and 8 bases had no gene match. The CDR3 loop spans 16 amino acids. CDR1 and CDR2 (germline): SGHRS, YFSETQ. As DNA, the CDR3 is TGCGCCAGCAGCTTCCCGACAGGGGGGAAAGCAGATACGCAGTATTTT. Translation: CASSFPTGGKADTQYF. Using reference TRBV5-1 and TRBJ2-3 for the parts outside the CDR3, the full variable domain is KAGVTQTPRYLIKTRGQQVTLSCSPISGHRSVSWYQQTPGQGLQFLFEYFSETQRNKGNFPGRFSGRQFSNSRSEMNVSTLELGDSALYLCASSFPTGGKADTQYFGPGTRLTVL.

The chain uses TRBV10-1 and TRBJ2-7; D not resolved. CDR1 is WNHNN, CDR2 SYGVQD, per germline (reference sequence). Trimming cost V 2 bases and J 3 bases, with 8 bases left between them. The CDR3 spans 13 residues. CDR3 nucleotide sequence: TGCGCCAGCAGTGAGGGGCCCAACTACGAGCAGTACTTC. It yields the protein CASSEGPNYEQYF.

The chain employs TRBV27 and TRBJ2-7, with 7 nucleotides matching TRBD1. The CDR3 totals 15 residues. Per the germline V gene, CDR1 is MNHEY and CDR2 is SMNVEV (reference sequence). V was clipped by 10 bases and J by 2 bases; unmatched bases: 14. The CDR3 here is CANSRVGQFPYEQYF. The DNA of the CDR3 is TGTGCCAACTCAAGGGTGGGACAGTTTCCCTACGAGCAGTACTTC.

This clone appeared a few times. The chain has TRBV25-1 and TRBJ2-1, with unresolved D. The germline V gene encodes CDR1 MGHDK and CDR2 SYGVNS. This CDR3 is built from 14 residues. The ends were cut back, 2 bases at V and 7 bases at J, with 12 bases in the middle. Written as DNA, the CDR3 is TGTGCCAGCAGTGAAGGGCTCCGATGGAATGAGCAGTTCTTC. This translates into CASSEGLRWNEQFF. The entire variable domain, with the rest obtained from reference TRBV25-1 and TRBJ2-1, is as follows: EADIYQTPRYLVIGTGKKITLECSQTMGHDKMYWYQQDPGMELHLIHYSYGVNSTEKGDLSSESTVSRIRTEHFPLTLESARPSHTSQYLCASSEGLRWNEQFFGPGTRLTVL.

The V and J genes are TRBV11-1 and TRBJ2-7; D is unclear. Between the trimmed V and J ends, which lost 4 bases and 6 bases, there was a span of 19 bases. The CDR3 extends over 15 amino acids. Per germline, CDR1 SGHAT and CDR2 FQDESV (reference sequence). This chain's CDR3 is CASSSEAALAAEQYF. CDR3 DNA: TGTGCCAGCAGCTCCGAGGCGGCATTGGCGGCCGAGCAGTACTTC. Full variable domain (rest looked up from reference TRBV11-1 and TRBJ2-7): EAEVAQSPRYKITEKSQAVAFWCDPISGHATLYWYRQILGQGPELLVQFQDESVVDDSQLPKDRFSAERLKGVDSTLKIQPAELGDSAMYLCASSSEAALAAEQYFGPGTRLTVT.

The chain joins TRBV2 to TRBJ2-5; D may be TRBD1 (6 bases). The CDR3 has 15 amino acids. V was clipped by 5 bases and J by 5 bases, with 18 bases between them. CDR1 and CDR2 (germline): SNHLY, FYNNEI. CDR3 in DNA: TGTGCCAGCAGTTTAGGGGCAGGGGCTCTGGAGACCCAGTACTTC. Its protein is CASSLGAGALETQYF.

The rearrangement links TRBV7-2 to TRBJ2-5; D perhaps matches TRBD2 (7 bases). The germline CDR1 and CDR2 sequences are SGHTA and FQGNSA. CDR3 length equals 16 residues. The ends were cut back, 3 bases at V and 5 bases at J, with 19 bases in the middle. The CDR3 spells CASSLGGGPGWETQYF. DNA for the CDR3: TGTGCCAGCAGCTTGGGAGGGGGGCCGGGGTGGGAGACCCAGTACTTC.

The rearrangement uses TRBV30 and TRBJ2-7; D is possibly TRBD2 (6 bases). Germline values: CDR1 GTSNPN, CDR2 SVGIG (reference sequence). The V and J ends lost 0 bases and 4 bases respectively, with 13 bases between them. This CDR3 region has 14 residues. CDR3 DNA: TGTGCCTGGAGTGTTGGAGGGGAGGCGTACGAGCAGTACTTC. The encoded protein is CAWSVGGEAYEQYF. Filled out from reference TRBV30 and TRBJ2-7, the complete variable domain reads SQTIHQWPATLVQPVGSPLSLECTVEGTSNPNLYWYRQAAGRGLQLLFYSVGIGQISSEVPQNLSASRPQDRQFILSSKKLLLSDSGFYLCAWSVGGEAYEQYFGPGTRLTVT.

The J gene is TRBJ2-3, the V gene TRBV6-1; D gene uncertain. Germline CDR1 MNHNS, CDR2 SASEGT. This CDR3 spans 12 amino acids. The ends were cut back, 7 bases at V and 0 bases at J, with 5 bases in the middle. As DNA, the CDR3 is TGTGCCAGCACAGGCAGCACAGATACGCAGTATTTT. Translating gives CASTGSTDTQYF.